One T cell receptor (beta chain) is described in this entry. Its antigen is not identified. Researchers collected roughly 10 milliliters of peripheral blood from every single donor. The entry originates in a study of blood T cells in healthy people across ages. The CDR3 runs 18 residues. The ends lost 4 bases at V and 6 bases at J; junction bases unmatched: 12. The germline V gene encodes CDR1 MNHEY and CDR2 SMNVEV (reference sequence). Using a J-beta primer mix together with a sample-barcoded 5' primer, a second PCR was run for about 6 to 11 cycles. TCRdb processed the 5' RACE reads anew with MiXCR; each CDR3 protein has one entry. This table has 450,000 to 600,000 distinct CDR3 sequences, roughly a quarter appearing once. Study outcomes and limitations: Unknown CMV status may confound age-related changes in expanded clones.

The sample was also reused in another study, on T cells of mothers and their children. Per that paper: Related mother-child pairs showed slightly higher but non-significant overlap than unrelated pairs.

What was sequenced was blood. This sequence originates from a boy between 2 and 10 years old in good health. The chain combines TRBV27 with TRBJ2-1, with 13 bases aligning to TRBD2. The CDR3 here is CASSSIGLAGVPLNEQFF. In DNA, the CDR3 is TGTGCCAGCAGTTCAATAGGACTAGCGGGAGTTCCCCTCAATGAGCAGTTCTTC.